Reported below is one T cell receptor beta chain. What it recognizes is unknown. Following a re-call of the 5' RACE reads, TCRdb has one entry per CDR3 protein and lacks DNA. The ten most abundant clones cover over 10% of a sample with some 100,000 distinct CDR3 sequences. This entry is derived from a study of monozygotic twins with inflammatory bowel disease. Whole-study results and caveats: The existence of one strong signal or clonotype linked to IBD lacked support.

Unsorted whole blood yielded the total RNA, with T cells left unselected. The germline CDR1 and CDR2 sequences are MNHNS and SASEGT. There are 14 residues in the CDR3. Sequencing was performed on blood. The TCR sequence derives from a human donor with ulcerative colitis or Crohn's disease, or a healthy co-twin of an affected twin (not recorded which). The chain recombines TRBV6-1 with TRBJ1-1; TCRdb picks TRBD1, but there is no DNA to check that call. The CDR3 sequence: CASSHRGRGTEAFF.